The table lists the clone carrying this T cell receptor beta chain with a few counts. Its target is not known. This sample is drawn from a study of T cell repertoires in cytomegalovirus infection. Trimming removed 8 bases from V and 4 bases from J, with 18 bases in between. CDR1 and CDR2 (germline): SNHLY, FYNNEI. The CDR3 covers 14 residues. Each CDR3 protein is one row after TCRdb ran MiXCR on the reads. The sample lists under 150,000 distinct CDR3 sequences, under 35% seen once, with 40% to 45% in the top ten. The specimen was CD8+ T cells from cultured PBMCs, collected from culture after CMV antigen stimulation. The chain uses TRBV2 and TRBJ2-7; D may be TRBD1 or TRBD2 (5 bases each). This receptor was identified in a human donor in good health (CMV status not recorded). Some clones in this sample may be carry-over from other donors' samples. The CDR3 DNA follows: TGTGCCAGCGGTTTTCTTGAGGGACCTTACGAGCAGTACTTC. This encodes CASGFLEGPYEQYF.